A single sample is the source of the 24 T cell receptor beta chains below, sequenced in a study of blood T cell repertoires in COVID-19. The assay was immunoSEQ multiplex PCR, and TCRdb's table has in-frame clones only and misses some. The repertoire holds 270,000 or so clones, nearly 90% seen once, with around 1.9% in the top ten. The source material was peripheral blood. The receptor source for this set is a woman aged 55-69 years with COVID-19, enrolled during active disease.

The rearrangement uses TRBV28 and TRBJ2-4; 9 bases map to TRBD1. Losses at the gene ends were 6 bases for V and 5 bases for J; bases not matched to a gene: 11. Looked up from germline, CDR1 is MDHEN and CDR2 is SYDVKM. The CDR3 is 16 amino acids. The CDR3 DNA reads as TGTGCCAGCAGGTACGGACAGGGGATCGTAGAAAACATTCAGTACTTC. It translates to CASRYGQGIVENIQYF.

The gene calls are TRBV10-3 and TRBJ2-1, with a possible D match to TRBD2 (6 bases). The V gene lost 7 bases and the J gene lost 8 bases, with 15 bases spanning the gap. Per germline, CDR1 ENHRY and CDR2 SYGVKD. The CDR3 is made up of 13 amino acids. Here the CDR3 DNA reads TGTGCCATCAACTCCGGGAGATTCGATGAGCAGTTCTTC. It encodes CAINSGRFDEQFF.

The CDR3 coding sequence is TGTGCCAGCAGCTTTGGGGAGGGCGGATCCTACGAGCAGTACTTC. This encodes CASSFGEGGSYEQYF. The chain couples TRBV7-2 to TRBJ2-7; 7 bases are shared with TRBD2. The CDR3 consists of 15 residues. The J segment lost 1 base and the V segment lost 3 bases, leaving 6 bases of the junction unmatched. The V gene's germline CDR1 is SGHTA and CDR2 FQGNSA. Full variable domain (rest looked up from reference TRBV7-2 and TRBJ2-7): GAGVSQSPSNKVTEKGKDVELRCDPISGHTALYWYRQSLGQGLEFLIYFQGNSAPDKSGLPSDRFSAERTGGSVSTLTIQRTQQEDSAVYLCASSFGEGGSYEQYFGPGTRLTVT.

The genes are TRBV9 and TRBJ1-1; no reliable D call. V was cut by 0 bases and J by 7 bases, with 13 bases left in between. The CDR3 sequence is 14 residues long. Germline assignment: CDR1 SGDLS and CDR2 YYNGEE. CDR3: CASSVDRGNGEAFF. The CDR3 DNA reads TGTGCCAGCAGCGTAGATAGAGGGAACGGTGAAGCTTTCTTT. Filled out from reference TRBV9 and TRBJ1-1, the complete variable domain reads DSGVTQTPKHLITATGQRVTLRCSPRSGDLSVYWYQQSLDQGLQFLIQYYNGEERAKGNILERFSAQQFPDLHSELNLSSLELGDSALYFCASSVDRGNGEAFFGQGTRLTVV.

V usage is TRBV5-1 and J usage is TRBJ2-5; possible D gene TRBD2, 6 bases. Germline V gives CDR1 SGHRS, CDR2 YFSETQ. V was clipped by 1 base and J by 5 bases, with 12 bases between them. The CDR3 spans 14 residues. Here the CDR3 DNA reads TGCGCCAGCAGCTTGTCGGGGGAGGTGGAGACCCAGTACTTC. Translated: CASSLSGEVETQYF.

As DNA, the CDR3 is TGTGCCAGCAGCTCAAGCACAGGGTCGGAGACCCAGTACTTC. Its translation: CASSSSTGSETQYF. The chain uses TRBV11-2 and TRBJ2-5; TRBD1 is a possible D gene (6 bases). V lost 4 bases and J 5 bases, leaving 14 bases between the germline ends. This CDR3 has 14 residues. Germline lookup yields CDR1 SGHAT and CDR2 FQNNGV.

The J gene is TRBJ2-2, the V gene TRBV27; tentative D call: TRBD1 (5 bases). The germline V gene encodes CDR1 MNHEY and CDR2 SMNVEV (reference sequence). V lost 6 bases and J 2 bases, leaving 13 bases between the germline ends. The CDR3 is made up of 15 amino acids. CDR3 region: CASSPIDSNTGELFF. Written as DNA, the CDR3 is TGTGCCAGCAGCCCCATTGACAGTAACACCGGGGAGCTGTTTTTT.

This clone came up once. This rearrangement joins TRBV13 to TRBJ1-6, with TRBD1 as a possible D gene (5 bases). V lost 1 base and J 0 bases, leaving 7 bases between the germline ends. The CDR3 extends over 16 amino acids. Germline CDR1 and CDR2: PRHDT and FYEKMQ (reference sequence). The CDR3 here is CASSLAGGSYNSPLHF. CDR3 sequence (DNA): TGTGCCAGCAGCTTAGCGGGGGGCTCCTATAATTCACCCCTCCACTTT.

The chain uses TRBV5-1 and TRBJ1-3, with TRBD1 matching 7 bases. V gave up 5 bases and J gave up 2 bases; unmatched junction bases: 7. The length of the CDR3 is 15 residues. Germline V gene data show CDR1 as SGHRS and CDR2 as YFSETQ. Here the CDR3 reads CASRPFDRAGNTIYF. In DNA, the CDR3 is TGCGCCAGCAGACCATTTGACAGGGCTGGAAACACCATATATTTT. The variable domain in full, completed from reference TRBV5-1 and TRBJ1-3, reads KAGVTQTPRYLIKTRGQQVTLSCSPISGHRSVSWYQQTPGQGLQFLFEYFSETQRNKGNFPGRFSGRQFSNSRSEMNVSTLELGDSALYLCASRPFDRAGNTIYFGEGSWLTVV.

The chain uses TRBV9 and TRBJ1-1; a possible D gene is TRBD1 (5 bases). Trimming left V 4 bases short and J 1 base short, with 8 bases between. The CDR3 totals 13 residues. Looked up from germline, CDR1 is SGDLS and CDR2 is YYNGEE. DNA for the CDR3: TGTGCCAGCAGCAAAACAGGGAACACTGAAGCTTTCTTT. This gives the protein CASSKTGNTEAFF.

The chain links TRBV18 to TRBJ1-1, with D possibly being TRBD1 (5 bases). CDR3 length: 14 amino acids. Germline CDR1 reads KGHSH; CDR2 reads LQKENI. V was clipped by 1 base and J by 0 bases, with 6 bases between them. The CDR3 spells CASSPRGMNTEAFF. The DNA for the CDR3 is TGTGCCAGCTCACCACGGGGCATGAACACTGAAGCTTTCTTT. The full variable domain, rest sourced from reference TRBV18 and TRBJ1-1, is NAGVMQNPRHLVRRRGQEARLRCSPMKGHSHVYWYRQLPEEGLKFMVYLQKENIIDESGMPKERFSAEFPKEGPSILRIQQVVRGDSAAYFCASSPRGMNTEAFFGQGTRLTVV.

The chain combines TRBV4-1 with TRBJ1-1; maybe TRBD1 (5 bases). Germline lookup yields CDR1 MGHRA and CDR2 YSYEKL. The V end lost 1 base, the J end lost 0 bases, and 9 bases lay between the germline ends. This CDR3 is built from 15 residues. CDR3: CASSQVRGMNTEAFF. In DNA form, the CDR3 reads TGCGCCAGCAGCCAAGTCCGGGGGATGAACACTGAAGCTTTCTTT.

The gene calls are TRBV5-4 and TRBJ2-7; no clear D. Between the trimmed V and J ends, which lost 0 bases and 3 bases, there was a span of 7 bases. Germline CDR1 and CDR2: SGHNT and YYREEE (reference sequence). The CDR3 sequence is 13 residues long. The CDR3 is CASSLDTHYEQYF. The CDR3 DNA reads TGTGCCAGCAGCTTGGATACACACTACGAGCAGTACTTC.

The V and J genes are TRBV5-1 and TRBJ1-2, with D possibly TRBD1 on 6 matching bases. V gave up 4 bases and J gave up 3 bases, with 13 bases separating them. The germline V gene encodes CDR1 SGHRS and CDR2 YFSETQ. The CDR3 is made up of 14 amino acids. The CDR3 DNA sequence: TGCGCCAGCAGCGGAATGGACAGTTACTATGGCTACACCTTC. Translating gives CASSGMDSYYGYTF.

The chain has TRBV3-1 (or the pseudogene TRBV3-2) and TRBJ2-1, with 12 bases aligning to TRBD2. Unmatched junction bases numbered 2, after V lost 4 bases and J lost 4 bases. Germline CDR1 is LGHDT and CDR2 is YNNKEL (reference sequence). The CDR3 contains 15 residues. The CDR3 loop reads CASSRTSGVYNEQFF. The CDR3 DNA reads as TGTGCCAGCAGCCGGACTAGCGGGGTTTACAATGAGCAGTTCTTC.

The CDR3: CASSPWDIPGWEQYF. In DNA form, the CDR3 reads TGTGCCAGCAGCCCTTGGGACATCCCCGGGTGGGAGCAGTACTTC. The genes are TRBV3-1 (or the pseudogene TRBV3-2) and TRBJ2-7; tentative D call: TRBD1 (6 bases). With 4 bases removed from V and 7 bases from J, the gap between germline ends came to 20 bases. CDR1 and CDR2 from the germline V gene are LGHDT and YNNKEL (reference sequence). This CDR3 comprises 15 residues.

V gene TRBV20-1 combines with J gene TRBJ1-2; weak D call: TRBD1 (6 bases). This CDR3 has 10 residues. V shed 6 bases and J shed 13 bases, with 15 bases lying between them. CDR1 and CDR2 from the germline V gene are DFQATT and SNEGSKA (reference sequence). For the CDR3, the DNA is TGCAGTGCCCCCACAGGGTTGCTCACCTTC. Translation gives CSAPTGLLTF.

The rearrangement joins TRBV3-1 (or the pseudogene TRBV3-2) to TRBJ1-2; 7 bases agree with TRBD1. CDR3 size: 14 residues. Germline V CDR1 and CDR2: LGHDT, YNNKEL (reference sequence). Unmatched junction bases numbered 2, after V lost 0 bases and J lost 4 bases. DNA of the CDR3: TGTGCCAGCAGCCAAGAGGGACAGAGCTATGGCTACACCTTC. This encodes CASSQEGQSYGYTF.

V usage is TRBV7-6 and J usage is TRBJ2-5; D is undetermined. Trimming left V 5 bases short and J 0 bases short, with 13 bases between. The CDR3 length is 15 residues. The V gene's germline CDR1 is SGHVS and CDR2 FNYEAQ. The CDR3 sequence: CASSLIPSYQETQYF. Here the CDR3 DNA reads TGTGCCAGCAGCCTTATCCCTTCGTACCAAGAGACCCAGTACTTC.

The rearrangement uses TRBV5-4 and TRBJ1-2, with D tentatively TRBD1 (5 bases). Trimming pared 0 bases from V and 0 bases from J, leaving 9 bases between. The length of the CDR3 is 15 residues. Germline V gives CDR1 SGHNT, CDR2 YYREEE (reference sequence). CDR3 coding DNA: TGTGCCAGCAGCTTGGTGACAGCAACTAACTATGGCTACACCTTC. This codes for CASSLVTATNYGYTF.

J is TRBJ1-4 and V is TRBV5-4; 9 bases fit TRBD1. V shed 2 bases and J 8 bases; nucleotides not matched to a gene: 4. The CDR3 loop spans 14 amino acids. In germline, CDR1 is SGHNT, CDR2 YYREEE (reference sequence). The CDR3 coding sequence is TGTGCCAGCAGCTTAACAGGGGGCGAAGAAAAACTGTTTTTT. It is translated as CASSLTGGEEKLFF.

This chain connects TRBV7-2 to TRBJ2-7, with 15 bases identical to TRBD2. The junction had 5 bases not matched to a gene; V was cut back by 3 bases and J by 2 bases. Per germline, CDR1 SGHTA and CDR2 FQGNSA. The CDR3 totals 17 residues. The CDR3 DNA sequence: TGTGCCAGCAGCTTTGGACTAGCGGGGGGGCGGACCTACGAGCAGTACTTC. It specifies CASSFGLAGGRTYEQYF.

The chain is built from TRBV7-9 and TRBJ1-2, with 7 positions matching TRBD1. The germline V gene encodes CDR1 SEHNR and CDR2 FQNEAQ (reference sequence). V was pared by 6 bases and J by 8 bases, with 9 bases of the junction left unmatched. This CDR3 region has 13 residues. CDR3: CASRPPTGWGYTF. CDR3 nucleotide sequence: TGTGCCAGCAGACCACCGACAGGGTGGGGCTACACCTTC.

The chain carries TRBV5-4 and TRBJ1-2, with 11 bases aligning to TRBD1. V dropped 2 bases and J dropped 7; count of bases not matched to a gene: 7. From germline, CDR1 is SGHNT and CDR2 YYREEE (reference sequence). CDR3 size: 15 residues. The CDR3 sequence: CASSFDPGQGGGYTF. The CDR3 DNA reads as TGTGCCAGCAGCTTCGATCCGGGACAGGGGGGTGGCTACACCTTC.